This T cell receptor (beta chain) was captured by sequencing in a study of CD8 T cells in ankylosing spondylitis. Study outcomes and limitations: Apparently characteristic of ankylosing spondylitis blood was a TCR beta motif (about eight highly homologous variants). In reactive arthritis synovial fluid and blood, some motif variants had been reported before.

This CDR3 has 16 residues. The V gene end was trimmed by 5 bases and the J gene end by 1 base; junction bases not matched to a gene: 4. The germline gives CDR1 SGHNT, CDR2 YYREEE (reference sequence). Regarding this clonotype: As yet, its antigen is unknown.

Making use of molecular barcodes, quantitative 5'-RACE generated TCR beta libraries. Using its own MiXCR run on the 5' RACE reads, TCRdb lists one record per CDR3 protein. The top ten clones hold approximately 30% of a sample with approximately 150,000 distinct CDR3 sequences, about 15% of them seen once. Source material: blood, either unsorted or a sorted T cell fraction (not recorded which). The clonotype was recovered from a male donor with ankylosing spondylitis. The chain employs TRBV5-4 and TRBJ2-4; 12 nucleotides line up with TRBD2. CDR3: CASRLAGGSAKNIQYF. The CDR3 bases are TGTGCCAGCAGACTAGCGGGAGGTAGCGCCAAAAACATTCAGTACTTC. Drawing the rest from reference TRBV5-4 and TRBJ2-4, the complete variable domain is ETGVTQSPTHLIKTRGQQVTLRCSSQSGHNTVSWYQQALGQGPQFIFQYYREEENGRGNFPPRFSGLQFPNYSSELNVNALELDDSALYLCASRLAGGSAKNIQYFGAGTRLSVL.